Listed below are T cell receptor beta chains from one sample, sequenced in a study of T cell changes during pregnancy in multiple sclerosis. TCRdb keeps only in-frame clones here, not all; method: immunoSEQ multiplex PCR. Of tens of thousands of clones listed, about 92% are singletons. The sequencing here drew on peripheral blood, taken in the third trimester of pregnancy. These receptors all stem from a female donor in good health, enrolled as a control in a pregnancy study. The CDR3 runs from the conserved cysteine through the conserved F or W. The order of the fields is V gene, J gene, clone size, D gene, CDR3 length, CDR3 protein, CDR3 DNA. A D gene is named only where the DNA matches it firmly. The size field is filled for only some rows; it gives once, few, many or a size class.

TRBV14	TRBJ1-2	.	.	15	CASSQDGGPNYGYTF	TGTGCCAGCAGCCAAGATGGCGGGCCCAACTATGGCTACACCTTC
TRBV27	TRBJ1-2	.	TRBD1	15	CASSPRDSWNYGYTF	TGTGCCAGCAGTCCCCGGGACAGCTGGAACTATGGCTACACCTTC
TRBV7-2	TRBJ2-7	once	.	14	CASSLLHGSHEQYF	TGTGCCAGCAGCTTATTGCACGGGTCCCACGAGCAGTACTTC
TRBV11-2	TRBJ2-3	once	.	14	CASSPLGALDTQYF	TGTGCCAGCAGCCCCCTCGGTGCTCTAGATACGCAGTATTTT
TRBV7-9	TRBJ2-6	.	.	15	CASSLSIPGANVLTF	TGTGCCAGCAGCTTAAGCATACCTGGGGCCAACGTCCTGACTTTC
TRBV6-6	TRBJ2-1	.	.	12	CASSYADEEQFF	TGTGCCAGCAGTTACGCCGATGAGGAGCAGTTCTTC
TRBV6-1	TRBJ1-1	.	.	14	CASIFLGRGTEAFF	TGTGCCAGCATTTTCTTGGGGCGAGGCACTGAAGCTTTCTTT
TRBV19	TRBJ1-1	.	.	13	CASSRQRNTEAFF	TGTGCCAGTAGCAGGCAGAGGAACACTGAAGCTTTCTTT
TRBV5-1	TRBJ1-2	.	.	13	CASSLDQMYGYTF	TGCGCCAGCAGCTTGGATCAAATGTATGGCTACACCTTC
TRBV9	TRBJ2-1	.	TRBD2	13	CASSMLAGGEQFF	TGTGCCAGCAGCATGCTAGCGGGAGGCGAGCAGTTCTTC
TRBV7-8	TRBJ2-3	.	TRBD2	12	CASASGSDTQYF	TGTGCCAGTGCTAGCGGGAGTGATACGCAGTATTTT
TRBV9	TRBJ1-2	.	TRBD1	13	CASSATGVGGYTF	TGTGCCAGCAGCGCAACAGGGGTGGGTGGCTACACCTTC
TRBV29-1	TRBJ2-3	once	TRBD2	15	CSVGRLAESTDTQYF	TGCAGCGTTGGCCGACTAGCGGAGAGCACAGATACGCAGTATTTT
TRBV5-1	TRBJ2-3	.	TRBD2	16	CASSLGSSGSTDTQYF	TGCGCCAGCAGCTTGGGATCTAGCGGTAGCACAGATACGCAGTATTTT
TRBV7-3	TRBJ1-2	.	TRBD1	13	CASSSDRGHGYTF	TGTGCCAGCAGCTCCGACAGGGGGCATGGCTACACCTTC
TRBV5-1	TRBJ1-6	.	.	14	CASKATADYSPLHF	TGCGCCAGCAAAGCGACAGCTGATTATTCACCCCTCCACTTT
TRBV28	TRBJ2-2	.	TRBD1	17	CASSSDGTGGGTGELFF	TGTGCCAGCAGTTCGGACGGGACAGGGGGTGGGACCGGGGAGCTGTTTTTT
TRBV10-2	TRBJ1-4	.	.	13	CASTGHLNEKLFF	TGCGCCAGCACCGGACACCTTAATGAAAAACTGTTTTTT
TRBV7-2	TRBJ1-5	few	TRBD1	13	CASSRTGGQPQHF	TGTGCCAGCAGCCGAACAGGGGGCCAGCCCCAGCATTTT
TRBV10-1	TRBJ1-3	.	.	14	CASRDGGRGNTIYF	TGCGCCAGCAGAGACGGTGGCAGGGGAAACACCATATATTTT
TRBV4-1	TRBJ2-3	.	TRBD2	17	CASRGAGGISSTDTQYF	TGCGCCAGCAGAGGAGCGGGGGGGATATCTAGCACAGATACGCAGTATTTT
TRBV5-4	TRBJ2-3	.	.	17	CASSDTGKGLETDTQYF	TGTGCCAGCAGCGATACAGGGAAAGGCCTGGAGACAGATACGCAGTATTTT
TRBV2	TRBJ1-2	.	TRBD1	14	CASRVRQGNYGYTF	TGTGCCAGCAGAGTTAGACAGGGGAACTATGGCTACACCTTC
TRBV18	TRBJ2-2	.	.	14	CASSQPFKTGELFF	TGTGCCAGCTCACAGCCTTTTAAGACCGGGGAGCTGTTTTTT
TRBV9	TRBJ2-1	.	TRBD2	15	CASGEGGPTYNEQFF	TGTGCCAGCGGGGAGGGCGGGCCCACTTACAATGAGCAGTTCTTC
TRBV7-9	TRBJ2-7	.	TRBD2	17	CASSLVSRAGAPYEQYF	TGTGCCAGCAGCTTAGTAAGCAGAGCGGGAGCCCCTTACGAGCAGTACTTC
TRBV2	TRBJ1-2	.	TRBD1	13	CASRVNDRGGYTF	TGTGCCAGCAGGGTAAACGACAGGGGTGGCTACACCTTC
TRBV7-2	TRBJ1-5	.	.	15	CASSSSLTDYQPQHF	TGTGCCAGCAGCTCCTCCCTGACGGACTATCAGCCCCAGCATTTT
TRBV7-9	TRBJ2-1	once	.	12	CASSLVANEQFF	TGTGCCAGCAGCCTTGTAGCCAATGAGCAGTTCTTC
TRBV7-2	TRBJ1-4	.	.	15	CASSQDSATNEKLFF	TGTGCCAGCAGCCAAGACAGCGCAACTAATGAAAAACTGTTTTTT